Presented here are 27 T cell receptor beta chains from one specimen sequenced in a study of blood T cells in healthy people across ages. Using a J-beta primer mix together with a sample-barcoded 5' primer, a second PCR was run for about 7 to 12 cycles. TCRdb re-called the 5' RACE reads through MiXCR, storing one row per CDR3 protein. The data show about 930,000 distinct CDR3 sequences, under 35% seen once. This same sample was also taken into another study, of T cells of mothers and their children.

Sequenced material: blood. The receptors come from a middle-aged woman in good health.

This clonotype was picked up a small number of times. This chain links TRBV5-1 with TRBJ1-1; tentatively, D is TRBD1 (6 bases). Trimming cost V 3 bases and J 2 bases, with 20 bases left between them. From germline, CDR1 is SGHRS and CDR2 YFSETQ. This CDR3 contains 17 residues. The CDR3 is CASSSKTGRDSNTEAFF. The CDR3 DNA reads as TGCGCCAGCAGCTCGAAAACAGGGAGGGATAGTAACACTGAAGCTTTCTTT.

This clonotype has just a few counts. This rearrangement joins TRBV18 to TRBJ1-1; TRBD1 agrees at 10 bases. Germline trimming cut 3 bases from V and 4 bases from J; bases unmatched to any gene: 5. Germline-derived CDR1 and CDR2 are KGHSH and LQKENI. The CDR3 totals 15 residues. CDR3 loop: CASSPLDRGTTEAFF. CDR3 nucleotide sequence: TGTGCCAGCTCACCTCTGGACAGGGGGACCACTGAAGCTTTCTTT.

This clonotype was seen only a few times. This sequence joins TRBV5-6 and TRBJ1-6, with D possibly TRBD1 on 5 matching bases. V lost 3 bases and J lost 10, with 14 bases in between. From germline, CDR1 is SGHDT and CDR2 YYEEEE. This CDR3 has 14 residues. This CDR3 reads CASSSNFGGSPLHF. The CDR3 DNA reads TGTGCCAGCAGCTCTAACTTCGGGGGGTCACCCCTCCACTTT.

This clonotype was seen repeatedly, ten times or more. The chain combines TRBV7-9 with TRBJ2-5, with D possibly TRBD1 on 6 matching bases. V was trimmed by 3 bases and J by 5 bases, leaving 16 bases between them. Per germline, CDR1 SEHNR and CDR2 FQNEAQ (reference sequence). This CDR3 has 15 amino acids. The CDR3 coding sequence is TGTGCCAGCAGCTTCCGGGCAGGGGAGTGGGAGACCCAGTACTTC. Its translation: CASSFRAGEWETQYF.

The rearrangement uses TRBV14 and TRBJ1-6; D ambiguous. Germline CDR1 reads SGHDN; CDR2 reads FVKESK. CDR3 length equals 13 residues. V was clipped by 4 bases and J by 9 bases, with 10 bases between them. CDR3 sequence: CASSPTRVSPLHF. DNA for the CDR3: TGTGCCAGCAGCCCCACAAGGGTTTCACCCCTCCACTTT.

This clonotype was picked up many times. The rearrangement uses TRBV28 and TRBJ1-5; 9 bases are a match to TRBD1. The length of the CDR3 is 18 residues. Germline-derived CDR1 and CDR2 are MDHEN and SYDVKM. Trimming took 7 bases from V and 0 from J; bases not matched to a gene: 13. The CDR3 region is CASNSRDRAKYSNQPQHF. The CDR3 DNA is TGTGCCAGCAACTCCAGGGACAGGGCGAAATATAGCAATCAGCCCCAGCATTTT.

This clonotype was seen more than once but under ten times. Compared with germline, one end of the junction differs, possibly owing to a read error. CDR3 in DNA: TGCGCCAGCAGCCAAGAGCCCCGGGGTGGAGCTAACTATGACTACACCTTC. It translates to CASSQEPRGGANYDYTF. V gene TRBV4-3 combines with J gene TRBJ1-2; no reliable D call. The CDR3 is made up of 17 amino acids. In germline, CDR1 is LGHNA, CDR2 YSLEER.

In the case of this clonotype: One base away lies a much larger clone, so this may be a sequencing read error. V and J are TRBV12-3 or TRBV12-4 and TRBJ2-4; D not resolved. Gene TRBJ2-5 matches the end of the DNA better, so the J call may be wrong. This CDR3 is built from 14 residues. The chain's CDR3 is CASSPSGNRETQYF. CDR3 sequence (DNA): TGTGCCAGCAGTCCCTCGGGTAACCGAGAGACCCAGTACTTC.

This clonotype was observed a handful of times. The CDR3: CASSLASGGNIQYF. The CDR3 coding sequence is TGTGCCAGCAGTTTAGCGTCGGGGGGAAACATTCAGTACTTC. The V and J genes are TRBV12-3 or TRBV12-4 and TRBJ2-4; 7 bases are a match to TRBD2. Germline trimming cut 0 bases from V and 6 bases from J; bases unmatched to any gene: 2. The CDR3 is 14 residues long.

This clonotype was seen a handful of times. It may be a read error: a sequence one base away is much more abundant. J is TRBJ1-2 and V is TRBV20-1, with D perhaps matching TRBD1 (5 bases). V lost 0 bases, J lost 7 bases, and 15 bases lay in between. The CDR3 runs 14 residues. CDR1 is DFQATT, CDR2 SNEGSKA, per germline (reference sequence). The CDR3 loop reads CSARDREMCGGYTF. CDR3 DNA sequence: TGCAGTGCTAGAGACAGGGAAATGTGCGGTGGCTACACCTTC.

This clonotype occurred once. CDR3 sequence reads: CASGQGRGEKLFF. The CDR3 DNA follows: TGCGCCAGCGGACAGGGACGGGGAGAAAAACTGTTTTTT. The chain has TRBV5-1 and TRBJ1-4, with 8 bases lining up with TRBD1. V lost 7 bases and J lost 8; bases outside the gene matches: 7. Germline CDR1 is SGHRS and CDR2 is YFSETQ. The CDR3 totals 13 residues.

Only a few counts were recorded for this clonotype. V and J are TRBV15 and TRBJ2-1, with a tentative D call TRBD1 (5 bases). The V gene lost 0 bases and the J gene lost 7 bases, with 22 bases spanning the gap. CDR1 is LNHNV and CDR2 is YYDKDF in the germline V gene (reference sequence). The CDR3 runs to 18 residues. The CDR3 is CATSREGGPGGRTNEQFF. The CDR3 DNA reads TGTGCCACCAGCAGAGAAGGTGGGCCGGGTGGGCGGACAAATGAGCAGTTCTTC.

This clonotype was counted a few times. A read error may be the cause here, since a much bigger clone is one base away. V is TRBV20-1 and J is TRBJ2-5, with 7 bases that match TRBD2. Germline assignment: CDR1 DFQATT and CDR2 SNEGSKA (reference sequence). The CDR3 loop spans 18 amino acids. DNA for the CDR3: TGCAGTGCTGGAGATCTGAGTTCGGCGCGGGGGTTGGGAGAGACCCAGTACTTC. It is translated as CSAGDLSSARGLGETQYF.

V is TRBV4-1 and J is TRBJ2-2; 7 positions agree with TRBD1. Germline trimming cut 1 base from V and 5 bases from J; bases unmatched to any gene: 13. This CDR3 is 18 amino acids long. Per the germline V gene, CDR1 is MGHRA and CDR2 is YSYEKL. CDR3 sequence (DNA): TGCGCCAGCAGCCAAGTTTTGGCAGGGGGTGAGAATACCGGGGAGCTGTTTTTT. Amino acid sequence: CASSQVLAGGENTGELFF.

This clonotype has only a few counts. The chain recombines TRBV18 with TRBJ2-1, with 12 bases aligning to TRBD2. The CDR3 runs to 16 residues. The V and J ends lost 6 bases and 7 bases, in that order; junction bases with no gene match: 10. CDR1 and CDR2 from the germline V gene are KGHSH and LQKENI. CDR3 sequence reads: CASSARTSGVWNEQFF. The CDR3 nucleotides are TGTGCCAGCTCGGCGAGGACTAGCGGGGTCTGGAATGAGCAGTTCTTC.

This clonotype has ten or more counts. This sequence joins TRBV10-3 and TRBJ1-2; TRBD1 agrees at 8 bases. The ends lost 2 bases at V and 3 bases at J; junction bases unmatched: 5. The CDR3 length is 15 residues. Per the germline V gene, CDR1 is ENHRY and CDR2 is SYGVKD. This CDR3 reads CAISEDRGSDYGYTF. CDR3 coding DNA: TGTGCCATCAGTGAGGACAGGGGATCGGACTATGGCTACACCTTC.

This clonotype came up a few times. The chain is built from TRBV4-1 and TRBJ2-3, with 12 bases aligning to TRBD2. Germline V gene sequence: CDR1 MGHRA, CDR2 YSYEKL. The ends lost 0 bases at V and 7 bases at J; junction bases unmatched: 5. CDR3 length: 16 amino acids. The CDR3 loop reads CASSQDPGTSGYTQYF. Written as DNA, the CDR3 is TGCGCCAGCAGCCAAGATCCAGGGACTAGCGGGTATACGCAGTATTTT.

This clonotype was found many times. The rearrangement joins TRBV18 to TRBJ2-7; the match to TRBD1 covers 8 bases. From germline, CDR1 is KGHSH and CDR2 LQKENI. J gave up 6 bases and V 4 bases, and 11 bases lay outside the gene matches. The CDR3 sequence is 15 residues long. The CDR3 is CASSLSTGDGREQYF. The CDR3 region has the DNA TGTGCCAGCTCACTCTCGACAGGGGATGGCCGCGAGCAGTACTTC.

The DNA of the CDR3 is TGTGCCAGCAGTTTGGGGCCACAGAGCTCTGGAAACACCATATATTTT. This encodes CASSLGPQSSGNTIYF. The chain joins TRBV7-8 to TRBJ1-3, with D perhaps matching TRBD1 (5 bases). Trimming left V 6 bases short and J 0 bases short, with 15 bases between. The length of the CDR3 is 16 residues. Germline V gene data show CDR1 as SGHVS and CDR2 as FQNEAQ.

This clonotype was seen a few times. This chain uses TRBV7-9 with TRBJ2-1; D is undetermined. CDR1 and CDR2 from the germline V gene are SEHNR and FQNEAQ (reference sequence). The CDR3 has 17 amino acids. The V end lost 1 base, the J end lost 2 bases, and 15 bases lay between the germline ends. This CDR3 reads CASSLESRLLTYNEQFF. CDR3 coding DNA: TGTGCCAGCAGCTTAGAAAGTCGGCTTTTAACCTACAATGAGCAGTTCTTC.

The V call is TRBV5-1, the J call TRBJ2-4, with 11 bases identical to TRBD2. With the DNA end fitting TRBJ2-7 better, the J assignment may be wrong. Germline CDR1 reads SGHRS; CDR2 reads YFSETQ. The CDR3 spans 16 residues. DNA of the CDR3: TGCGCCAGCAGCCCCGTTATAGCGGGGGGGGCCCGCGAGCAGTACTTC. This codes for CASSPVIAGGAREQYF.

The CDR3 loop reads CASSPGTIPTDTQYF. The DNA of the CDR3 is TGTGCCAGCAGTCCTGGGACCATCCCCACAGATACGCAGTATTTT. This chain links TRBV27 with TRBJ2-3; D may be TRBD1 or TRBD2 (5 bases each). Germline values: CDR1 MNHEY, CDR2 SMNVEV (reference sequence). The CDR3 has 15 amino acids. With 5 bases removed from V and 2 bases from J, the gap between germline ends came to 14 bases.

The chain is built from TRBV20-1 and TRBJ2-3, with 12 bases identical to TRBD2. This CDR3 is built from 13 residues. Per the germline V gene, CDR1 is DFQATT and CDR2 is SNEGSKA (reference sequence). The trim removed 7 bases at V and 5 bases at J, leaving 4 bases unmatched. For the CDR3, the DNA is TGCAGTGTTGGGGGACTAGCGGGAGATACGCAGTATTTT. This encodes CSVGGLAGDTQYF.

This chain joins TRBV5-1 and TRBJ1-2; D not resolved. Trimming took off 3 bases at V and 4 bases at J, with 10 bases between the two ends. CDR3 length equals 13 residues. Germline values: CDR1 SGHRS, CDR2 YFSETQ. The CDR3 protein is CASSSTSLYGYTF. For the CDR3, the DNA is TGCGCCAGCAGCTCGACCTCTCTCTATGGCTACACCTTC. The full variable domain, in which reference TRBV5-1 and TRBJ1-2 provide the parts outside the CDR3, is KAGVTQTPRYLIKTRGQQVTLSCSPISGHRSVSWYQQTPGQGLQFLFEYFSETQRNKGNFPGRFSGRQFSNSRSEMNVSTLELGDSALYLCASSSTSLYGYTFGSGTRLTVV.

V gene TRBV2 combines with J gene TRBJ2-4, with D possibly TRBD2 on 6 matching bases. V was trimmed by 10 bases and J by 9 bases, leaving 19 bases between them. The CDR3 loop spans 13 amino acids. CDR1 is SNHLY, CDR2 FYNNEI, per germline. CDR3 DNA: TGTGCCACCGCGACCGGGCGGGGTGGCATTCAGTACTTC. Translated: CATATGRGGIQYF.

This clonotype was seen at least ten times. The chain has TRBV24-1 and TRBJ2-3; 8 bases map to TRBD2. CDR1 and CDR2 (germline): KGHDR, SFDVKD. This CDR3 is 15 amino acids long. The V and J ends lost 4 bases and 1 base, in that order; junction bases with no gene match: 3. The CDR3 reads CATSDLSGGTDTQYF. CDR3 DNA: TGTGCCACCAGTGACCTTAGCGGGGGCACAGATACGCAGTATTTT.

V is TRBV7-2 and J is TRBJ1-2; 7 bases are shared with TRBD1. The CDR3 has 15 amino acids. The trim removed 1 base at V and 2 bases at J, leaving 4 bases unmatched. Germline assignment: CDR1 SGHTA and CDR2 FQGNSA. The CDR3 sequence: CASSLDLTGNYGYTF. The CDR3 nucleotides read TGTGCCAGCAGCTTAGACTTGACAGGGAACTATGGCTACACCTTC.